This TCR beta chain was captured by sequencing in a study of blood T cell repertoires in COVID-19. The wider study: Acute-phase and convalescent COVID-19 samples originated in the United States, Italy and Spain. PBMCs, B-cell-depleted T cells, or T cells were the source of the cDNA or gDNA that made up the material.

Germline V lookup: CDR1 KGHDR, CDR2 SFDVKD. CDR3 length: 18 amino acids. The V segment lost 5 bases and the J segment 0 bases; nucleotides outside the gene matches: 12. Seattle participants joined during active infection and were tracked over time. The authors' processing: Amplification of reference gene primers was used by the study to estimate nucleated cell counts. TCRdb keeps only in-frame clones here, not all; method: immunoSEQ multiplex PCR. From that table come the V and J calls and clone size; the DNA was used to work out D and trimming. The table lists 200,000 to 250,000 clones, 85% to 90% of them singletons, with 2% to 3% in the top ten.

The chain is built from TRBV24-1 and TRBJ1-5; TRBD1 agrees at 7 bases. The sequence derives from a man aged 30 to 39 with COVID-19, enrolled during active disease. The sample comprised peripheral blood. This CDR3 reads CATSANRGKNNSNQPQHF. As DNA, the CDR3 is TGTGCCACCAGTGCGAACAGGGGAAAAAATAATAGCAATCAGCCCCAGCATTTT.